This T cell receptor (beta chain) derives from a study of blood T cell repertoires in COVID-19. About the research overall: The origin of the acute and convalescent COVID-19 samples was the United States, Italy and Spain.

Germline CDR1 is MNHEY and CDR2 is SVGAGI. CDR3 length equals 14 residues. V lost 7 bases and J lost 5, with 15 bases in between. Authors' data handling: Reference gene primer amplification gave estimated nucleated cell counts. TCRdb's copy holds only in-frame clones and misses some; the assay was immunoSEQ multiplex PCR. The V and J calls and clone size are taken from that table; D and trimming were inferred from the DNA. The sample has 150,000 to 200,000 clones; roughly 80% are singletons. In terms of age and location, participants ranged from about 18 to 89 years and lived in about 25 US areas. Cohorts were determined from participant-reported clinical history.

The sequencing sample was made of PBMCs or T cells enriched from blood (not recorded which). The clonotype originates from a woman between 55 and 75 years old who had recovered from COVID-19. This chain connects TRBV6-5 to TRBJ2-1; D is perhaps TRBD1 (6 bases). The chain's CDR3 is CASTGPRDNNEQFF. CDR3 nucleotide sequence: TGTGCCAGCACTGGGCCTAGGGACAACAATGAGCAGTTCTTC.